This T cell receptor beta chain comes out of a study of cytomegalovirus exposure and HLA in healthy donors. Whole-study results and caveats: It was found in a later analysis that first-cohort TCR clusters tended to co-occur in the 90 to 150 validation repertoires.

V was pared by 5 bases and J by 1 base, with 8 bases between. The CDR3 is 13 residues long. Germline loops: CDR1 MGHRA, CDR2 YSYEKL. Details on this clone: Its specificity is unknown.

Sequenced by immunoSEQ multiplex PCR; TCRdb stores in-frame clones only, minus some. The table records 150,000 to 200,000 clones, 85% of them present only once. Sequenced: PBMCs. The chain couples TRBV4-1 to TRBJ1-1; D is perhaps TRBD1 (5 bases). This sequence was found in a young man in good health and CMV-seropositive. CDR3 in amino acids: CASSFTGNTEAFF. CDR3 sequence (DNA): TGCGCCAGCAGCTTTACAGGGAACACTGAAGCTTTCTTT.